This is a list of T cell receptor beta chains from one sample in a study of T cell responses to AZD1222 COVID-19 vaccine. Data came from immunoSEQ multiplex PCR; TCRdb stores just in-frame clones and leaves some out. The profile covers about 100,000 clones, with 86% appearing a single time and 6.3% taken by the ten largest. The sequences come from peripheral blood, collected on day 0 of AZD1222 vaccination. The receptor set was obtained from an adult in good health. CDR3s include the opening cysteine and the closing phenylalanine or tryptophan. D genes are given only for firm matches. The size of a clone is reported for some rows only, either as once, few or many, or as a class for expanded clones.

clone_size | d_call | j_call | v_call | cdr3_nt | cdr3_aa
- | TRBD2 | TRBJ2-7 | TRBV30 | TGTGCCTGGTTGGGGGGGAGCTCCTACGAGCAGTACTTC | CAWLGGSSYEQYF
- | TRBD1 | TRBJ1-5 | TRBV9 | TGTGCCAGCAGCGTTGGAGGACAGGGCAATCAGCCCCAGCATTTT | CASSVGGQGNQPQHF
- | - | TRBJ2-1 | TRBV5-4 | TGTGCCAGCAGCCGCAGTTTGGGGAATGAGCAGTTCTTC | CASSRSLGNEQFF
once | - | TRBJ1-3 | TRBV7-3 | TGTGCCAGCAGCCTAGACCCCGGAAACACCATATATTTT | CASSLDPGNTIYF
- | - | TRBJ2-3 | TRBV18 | TGTGCCAGCTCACGACAGGACCCCCCAGATACGCAGTATTTT | CASSRQDPPDTQYF
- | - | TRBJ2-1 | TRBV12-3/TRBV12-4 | TGTGCCAGCAGTTTGGAGGGATTCGATGAGCAGTTCTTC | CASSLEGFDEQFF
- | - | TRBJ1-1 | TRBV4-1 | TGCGCCAGCAGCCAAGGTTTGGGGACGGCACAGAACACTGAAGCTTTCTTT | CASSQGLGTAQNTEAFF
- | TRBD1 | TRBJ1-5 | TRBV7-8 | TGTGCCAGCAGCTCCCGCGGACAGGGGGCAGGTCAGCCCCAGCATTTT | CASSSRGQGAGQPQHF
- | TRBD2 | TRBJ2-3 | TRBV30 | TGTGCCTGGAGCGGAGGAGCTAGCGGACAACATTGGGGCACAGATACGCAGTATTTT | CAWSGGASGQHWGTDTQYF
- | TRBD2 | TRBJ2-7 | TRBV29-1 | TGCAGCGGCACTAGCGACTACGAGCAGTACTTC | CSGTSDYEQYF
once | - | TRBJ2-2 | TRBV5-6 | TGTGCCAGCAGCTTGGGACTCGAACTGTCAAGCACCGGGGAGCTGTTTTTT | CASSLGLELSSTGELFF
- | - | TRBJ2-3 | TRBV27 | TGTGCCAGCAGTGCGGGGACCGTCACGAGTCCGCAGTATTTT | CASSAGTVTSPQYF
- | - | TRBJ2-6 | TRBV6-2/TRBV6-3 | TGTGCCAGCAGTTACCCCCTGGGGCAGCTGCCTAAGGCTGGGGCCAACGTCCTGACTTTC | CASSYPLGQLPKAGANVLTF
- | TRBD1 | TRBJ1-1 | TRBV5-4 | TGTGCCAGCAACCCAGGGGGGACGACTGAAGCTTTCTTT | CASNPGGTTEAFF
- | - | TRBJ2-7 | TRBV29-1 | TGCAGCGTTGAACCTCCCGTGAGGAAGTACTTC | CSVEPPVRKYF
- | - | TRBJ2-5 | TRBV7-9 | TGTGCCAGCAGCTTATATGGCCAAGAGACCCAGTACTTC | CASSLYGQETQYF
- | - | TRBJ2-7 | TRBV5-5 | TGTGCCAGCAGCCCCCTGTCCCACACCTCCTACGAGCAGTACTTC | CASSPLSHTSYEQYF
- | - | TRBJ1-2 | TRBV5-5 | TGTGCCAGCAGCTTGGAGGTTGCAGGGGCTCGGGGCTACACCTTC | CASSLEVAGARGYTF
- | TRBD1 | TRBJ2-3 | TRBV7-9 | TGTGCCAGCAGCGGGGGACAGTACACAGATACGCAGTATTTT | CASSGGQYTDTQYF
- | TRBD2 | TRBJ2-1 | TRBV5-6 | TGTGCCAGCAGCATCACAGCGGGGGCTATACCCCATGAGCAGTTCTTC | CASSITAGAIPHEQFF
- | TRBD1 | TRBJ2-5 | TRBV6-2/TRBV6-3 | TGTGCCAGCAGCCCGACAGGGGCAATTGGGGAGACCCAGTACTTC | CASSPTGAIGETQYF
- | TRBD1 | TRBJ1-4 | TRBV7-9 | TGTGCCAGCAGCTTAGCGACAGGGGGCGATGAAAAACTGTTTTTT | CASSLATGGDEKLFF
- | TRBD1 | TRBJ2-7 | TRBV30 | TGTGCCTGGAGTACAGGGGGGGGACAGGGGCACGAGCAGTACTTC | CAWSTGGGQGHEQYF
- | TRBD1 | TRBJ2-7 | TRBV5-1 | TGCGCCAGCAGCACCGGGACAGCCAGCTCCTACGAGCAGTACTTC | CASSTGTASSYEQYF
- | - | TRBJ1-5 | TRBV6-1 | TGTGCCAGCAGTGTGGGGGGGTTGAGAGGCAGCAATCAGCCCCAGCATTTT | CASSVGGLRGSNQPQHF
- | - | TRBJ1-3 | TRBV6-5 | TGTGCCAGCGTCACGCAGGGCTTTGGAAACACCATATATTTT | CASVTQGFGNTIYF
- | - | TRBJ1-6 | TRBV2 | TGTGCCAGCACCCTGGGGGAGGGCCGGGGGCCCCTCCACTTT | CASTLGEGRGPLHF
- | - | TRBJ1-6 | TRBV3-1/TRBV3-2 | TGTGCCAGTAGGGACGGCTCCTATAATTCACCCCTCCACTTT | CASRDGSYNSPLHF
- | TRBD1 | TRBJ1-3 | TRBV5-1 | TGCGCCAGCAGCGAACAGGGGGCGTCTGGAAACACCATATATTTT | CASSEQGASGNTIYF
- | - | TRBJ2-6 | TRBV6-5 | TGTGCCAGCAGTTTCGGGACAAGTTCTGGGGCCAACGTCCTGACTTTC | CASSFGTSSGANVLTF
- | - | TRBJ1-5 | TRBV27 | TGTGCCAGCACACAAGGGCCCGGGCAGCCCCAGCATTTT | CASTQGPGQPQHF
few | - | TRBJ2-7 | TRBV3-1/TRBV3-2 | TGTGCCAGCAGCCCCAGAAATGCGTACGAGCAGTACTTC | CASSPRNAYEQYF
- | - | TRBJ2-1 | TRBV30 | TGTGCCTGGAACTACGGTGGAAGGGCTTGGGGGAATGAGCAGTTCTTC | CAWNYGGRAWGNEQFF
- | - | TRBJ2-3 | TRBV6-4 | TGTGCCAGCAGTGAATCGTTCCTAGCCAGGAGCACAGATACGCAGTATTTT | CASSESFLARSTDTQYF
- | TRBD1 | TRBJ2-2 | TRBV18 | TGTGCCAGCTCACCACCTCCGGTAACGACAGGGGGCCTAGCGAACACCGGGGAGCTGTTTTTT | CASSPPPVTTGGLANTGELFF
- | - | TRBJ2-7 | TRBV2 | TGTGCCAGCAGTGGTGTAGGGGTCGAGCAGTACTTC | CASSGVGVEQYF
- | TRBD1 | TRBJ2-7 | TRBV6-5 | TGTGCCAGCAGTTACTCGAGGCAGGGGGCCTACGAGCAGTACTTC | CASSYSRQGAYEQYF
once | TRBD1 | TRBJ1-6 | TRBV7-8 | TGTGCCAGCAGCTTTGCCGGGACAGGGAGTTCACCCCTCCACTTT | CASSFAGTGSSPLHF
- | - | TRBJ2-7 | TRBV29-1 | TGCAGCGTTGCGGAATACGAGCAGTACTTC | CSVAEYEQYF
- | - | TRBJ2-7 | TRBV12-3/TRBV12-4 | TGTGCCAGCAGTTTAGCAGTCTCCTACGAGCAGTACTTC | CASSLAVSYEQYF
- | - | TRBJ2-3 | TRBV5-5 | TGTGCCAGCAGCTTTACTGTACCGGATACGCAGTATTTT | CASSFTVPDTQYF
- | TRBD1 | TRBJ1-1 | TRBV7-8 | TGTGCCAGCAGCTCCTCGCCTACAGGGGAAGGCACTGAAGCTTTCTTT | CASSSSPTGEGTEAFF
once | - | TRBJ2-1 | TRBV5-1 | TGCGCCAGCAGCTTAAATGGGGGACACTACAATGAGCAGTTCTTC | CASSLNGGHYNEQFF
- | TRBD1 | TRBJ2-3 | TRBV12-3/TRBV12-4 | TGTGCCAGCAGTGAGGGGGCAATTGATACGCAGTATTTT | CASSEGAIDTQYF
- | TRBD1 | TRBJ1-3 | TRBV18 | TGTGCCAGCTCATTCACTCCGGGACAGGGCCGCGTTATCTCTGGAAACACCATATATTTT | CASSFTPGQGRVISGNTIYF
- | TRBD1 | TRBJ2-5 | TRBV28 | TGTGCCAGCAGTCGGGACAGGGGTCCGGAGACCCAGTACTTC | CASSRDRGPETQYF
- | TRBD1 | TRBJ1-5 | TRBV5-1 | TGCGCCAGCAGCCCGGGACAGGGAATCAATCAGCCCCAGCATTTT | CASSPGQGINQPQHF
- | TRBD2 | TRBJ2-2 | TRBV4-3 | TGCGCCAGCAGCCAAGTGATATCAGCGGGAGGTGCCGGGGAGCTGTTTTTT | CASSQVISAGGAGELFF
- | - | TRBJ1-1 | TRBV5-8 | TGTGCCAGCCCGCCGAGAGGGGATTATTTGCGATACGAAGCTTTCTTT | CASPPRGDYLRYEAFF
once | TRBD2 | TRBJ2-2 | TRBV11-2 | TGTGCCAGCAGCTTAGCCAGCGGGGTGACCGGGGAGCTGTTTTTT | CASSLASGVTGELFF
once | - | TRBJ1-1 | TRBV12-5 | TGTGCTAGTGGTTTGGTACTAAGGTCCGGTTGGTGGGGTGAAGCTTTCTTT | CASGLVLRSGWWGEAFF
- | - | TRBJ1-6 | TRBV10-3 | TGTGCCACCGACGCAGGGGCGAAGAATTCACCCCTCCACTTT | CATDAGAKNSPLHF
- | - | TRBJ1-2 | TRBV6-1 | TGTGCCAGCAGTGAAGCCGTCCCGCCGGACAAGCTCTATGGCTACACCTTC | CASSEAVPPDKLYGYTF
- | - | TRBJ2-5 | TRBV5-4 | TGTGCCAGCAGCCTCTCCCTCAGTGGCTGGGGGGACCAGTACTTC | CASSLSLSGWGDQYF